These T cell receptor beta chains were read from a single sample in a study of identical twins. TCRdb re-analysed the 5' RACE reads in MiXCR, keeping a single row per CDR3 protein. Altogether around 220,000 distinct CDR3 sequences are present, roughly a tenth being singletons, with the ten largest covering 10%. Sequenced input: memory T cells sorted from blood. All receptors derive from a man in his fifties or sixties in good health. The CDR3 runs from the conserved cysteine through the conserved F or W. The D gene is left open where the match is weak. A clone size is listed for some rows: how often the clone was seen (once, few, many), or a class if it is expanded.

clone_size j_call v_call d_call cdr3_aa cdr3_nt
few TRBJ2-1 TRBV7-8 NA CASSRLPGGEQFF TGTGCCAGCAGCAGATTACCCGGGGGTGAGCAGTTCTTC
NA TRBJ2-1 TRBV19 NA CASSIGLAAYNEQFF TGTGCCAGTAGTATTGGTCTAGCAGCCTACAATGAGCAGTTCTTC
few TRBJ2-2 TRBV9 TRBD2 CASGGTRATGELFF TGTGCCAGCGGGGGGACTAGAGCCACCGGGGAGCTGTTTTTT
NA TRBJ2-1 TRBV18 NA CASSGREGNEQFF TGTGCCAGCTCGGGCAGGGAAGGCAATGAGCAGTTCTTC
NA TRBJ2-7 TRBV3-1 TRBD1 CATQTGPGEQYF TGTGCCACCCAGACAGGGCCGGGCGAGCAGTACTTC
many TRBJ1-1 TRBV27 NA CASSAYTENTEAFF TGTGCCAGCAGCGCCTACACAGAGAACACTGAAGCTTTCTTT
NA TRBJ2-7 TRBV19 TRBD2 CASSRGRGLTSYEQYF TGTGCCAGTAGTAGAGGTAGGGGACTAACCTCCTACGAGCAGTACTTC
few TRBJ2-1 TRBV2 NA CASSETPGTRRFF TGTGCCAGCAGTGAAACCCCCGGGACTCGTCGCTTCTTC
many TRBJ2-4 TRBV5-1 TRBD2 CASRLAGGSGNIQYF TGCGCCAGCAGACTAGCGGGAGGGTCGGGAAACATTCAGTACTTC
NA TRBJ1-2 TRBV3-1 NA CASSQDDGSMVGYTF TGTGCCAGCAGCCAAGATGACGGCTCTATGGTTGGCTACACCTTC
many TRBJ2-1 TRBV5-1 TRBD2 CASSDASGSNEQFF TGCGCCAGCAGCGATGCTAGCGGGAGTAATGAGCAGTTCTTC
NA TRBJ2-1 TRBV1 NA CTSSPTGLTYNEQFF TGCACCAGCAGCCCGACCGGGCTAACCTACAATGAGCAGTTCTTC
few TRBJ2-7 TRBV5-1 NA CASSPDARSYEQYF TGCGCCAGCAGCCCGGACGCTCGCTCCTACGAGCAGTACTTC
NA TRBJ1-2 TRBV10-3 NA CAISVGGNYGYTF TGTGCCATCAGTGTCGGCGGTAATTATGGCTACACCTTC
few TRBJ2-7 TRBV5-1 TRBD1 CASSPDRRNYEQYF TGCGCCAGCAGCCCGGACAGGCGGAACTACGAGCAGTACTTC
NA TRBJ2-7 TRBV4-3 NA CASSQDLVWGSVGSYEQYF TGCGCCAGCAGCCAGGACCTCGTGTGGGGTTCTGTCGGGTCTTACGAGCAGTACTTC
few TRBJ2-1 TRBV20-1 NA CSASTPRGDEQFF TGCAGTGCTAGCACCCCCCGGGGCGATGAGCAGTTCTTC
many TRBJ1-1 TRBV19 NA CASRVVGGTEAFF TGTGCCAGTAGGGTTGTGGGGGGCACTGAAGCTTTCTTT
many TRBJ2-2 TRBV7-2 NA CASSLGSTGELFF TGTGCCAGCAGCCTCGGATCCACCGGGGAGCTGTTTTTT
many TRBJ2-2 TRBV7-9 TRBD1 CASSAFQGVTGELFF TGTGCCAGCAGCGCCTTTCAGGGGGTCACCGGGGAGCTGTTTTTT
NA TRBJ1-5 TRBV5-1 NA CASSPEGGQPQHF TGCGCCAGCAGCCCTGAGGGTGGTCAGCCCCAGCATTTT
few TRBJ1-6 TRBV25-1 NA CASSVPGRGSPLHF TGTGCCAGCAGTGTCCCGGGCCGAGGATCACCCCTCCACTTT
NA TRBJ1-5 TRBV4-3 TRBD1 CASSQDLGQGARGNQPQHF TGCGCCAGCAGCCAAGATCTGGGACAGGGGGCTAGGGGCAATCAGCCCCAGCATTTT
NA TRBJ2-5 TRBV10-3 TRBD2 CAISREGESQYF TGTGCCATCAGTAGGGAGGGAGAGTCCCAGTACTTC
many TRBJ1-5 TRBV7-2 TRBD1 CASSLFSDRGQPQHF TGTGCCAGCAGCTTATTTTCGGACAGGGGACAGCCCCAGCATTTT
many TRBJ2-1 TRBV6-2/TRBV6-3 NA CASTEGSGKSYNEQFF TGTGCCAGCACCGAAGGGTCGGGGAAATCCTACAATGAGCAGTTCTTC
few TRBJ1-1 TRBV20-1 TRBD1 CSARVGGTGTEAFF TGCAGTGCTAGAGTCGGCGGGACAGGGACCGAAGCTTTCTTT
few TRBJ2-7 TRBV29-1 NA CSVGQNTYEQYF TGCAGCGTTGGACAGAATACCTACGAGCAGTACTTC
many TRBJ2-1 TRBV12-3/TRBV12-4 NA CASRPLTEYNEQFF TGTGCCAGCAGGCCCCTGACAGAATACAATGAGCAGTTCTTC
many TRBJ2-3 TRBV10-1 TRBD2 CASSESLGGTDTQYF TGCGCCAGCAGTGAGTCTTTGGGAGGGACAGATACGCAGTATTTT
few TRBJ2-2 TRBV2 TRBD1 CASSVDRDTGELFF TGTGCCAGCAGTGTGGACAGGGACACCGGGGAGCTGTTTTTT
NA TRBJ1-1 TRBV2 TRBD1 CASKLRQGNTEAFF TGTGCCAGCAAGCTCCGACAGGGGAACACTGAAGCTTTCTTT
many TRBJ2-1 TRBV5-1 TRBD2 CASSLSRDGRDEQFF TGCGCCAGCAGCCTATCTCGGGACGGGAGGGATGAGCAGTTCTTC
few TRBJ2-1 TRBV6-2/TRBV6-3 NA CASSYQKDLPIINEQFF TGTGCCAGCAGTTACCAGAAGGACTTGCCGATAATCAATGAGCAGTTCTTC
few TRBJ1-1 TRBV20-1 NA CSARRSNTEAFF TGCAGTGCTAGGAGGTCGAACACTGAAGCTTTCTTT
NA TRBJ2-1 TRBV7-6 NA CASSLEEGFSNEQFF TGTGCCAGCAGCTTAGAGGAGGGGTTTTCTAATGAGCAGTTCTTC
many TRBJ2-5 TRBV2 NA CAIGSGRVQETQYF TGTGCCATAGGCTCGGGCAGAGTACAAGAGACCCAGTACTTC
NA TRBJ2-3 TRBV24-1 TRBD1 CATSDSGGQGLPDTQYF TGTGCCACCAGTGATTCGGGGGGACAGGGGCTCCCAGATACGCAGTATTTT
many TRBJ2-7 TRBV4-2 TRBD1 CASSRDLSRTGLPYEQYF TGTGCCAGCAGCCGAGACCTTAGTAGGACAGGCCTCCCTTACGAGCAGTACTTC
few TRBJ2-7 TRBV28 TRBD1 CASRGSGTGVYEQYF TGTGCCAGCCGGGGCTCCGGGACAGGGGTCTACGAGCAGTACTTC
NA TRBJ2-5 TRBV9 NA CASSVGGEIQETQYF TGTGCCAGCAGCGTAGGCGGGGAGATCCAAGAGACCCAGTACTTC
NA TRBJ2-7 TRBV27 TRBD1 CASSSTGGRREQYF TGTGCCAGCAGTTCCACAGGGGGACGGAGGGAGCAGTACTTC
NA TRBJ2-3 TRBV5-1 NA CASSLRPSPDTQYF TGCGCCAGCAGCTTAAGGCCGTCCCCAGATACGCAGTATTTT